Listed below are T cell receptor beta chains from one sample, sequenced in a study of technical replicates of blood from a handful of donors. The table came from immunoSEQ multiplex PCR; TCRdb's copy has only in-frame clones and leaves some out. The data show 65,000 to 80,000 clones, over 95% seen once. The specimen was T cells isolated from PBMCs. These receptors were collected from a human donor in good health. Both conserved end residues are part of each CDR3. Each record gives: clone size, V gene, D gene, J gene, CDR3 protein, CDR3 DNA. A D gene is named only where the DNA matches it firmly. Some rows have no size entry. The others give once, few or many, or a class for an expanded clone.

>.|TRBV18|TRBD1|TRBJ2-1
CASSPRDRGYNEQFF
TGTGCCAGCTCCCCTCGGGACAGGGGCTACAATGAGCAGTTCTTC
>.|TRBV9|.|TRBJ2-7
CASSVEGRGSYEQYF
TGTGCCAGCAGCGTAGAAGGACGAGGGAGCTACGAGCAGTACTTC
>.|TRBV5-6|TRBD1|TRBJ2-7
CASSLGTGVHEQYF
TGTGCCAGCAGCTTGGGGACAGGGGTCCACGAGCAGTACTTC
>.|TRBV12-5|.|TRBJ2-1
CASGLGQIYNEQFF
TGTGCTAGTGGTTTGGGACAGATTTACAATGAGCAGTTCTTC
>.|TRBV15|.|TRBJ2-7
CATSRVADTSYEQYF
TGTGCCACCAGCAGGGTGGCCGACACCTCCTACGAGCAGTACTTC
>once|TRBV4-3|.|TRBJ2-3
CASSQVTGTDTQYF
TGCGCCAGCAGCCAAGTGACAGGCACAGATACGCAGTATTTT
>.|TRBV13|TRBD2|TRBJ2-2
CASSKRSSGRAKTGELFF
TGTGCCAGCAGTAAAAGGTCTAGCGGGAGGGCCAAGACCGGGGAGCTGTTTTTT
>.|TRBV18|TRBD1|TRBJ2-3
CASSPSQGGTDTQYF
TGTGCCAGCTCACCGTCACAGGGGGGCACAGATACGCAGTATTTT
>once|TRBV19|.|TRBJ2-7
CASSMDREGSSYEQYF
TGTGCCAGTAGTATGGACAGAGAGGGTTCCTCCTACGAGCAGTACTTC
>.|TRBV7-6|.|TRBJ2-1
CASSHWGGNDNEQFF
TGTGCCAGCAGCCACTGGGGCGGGAACGACAATGAGCAGTTCTTC
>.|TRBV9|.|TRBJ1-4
CASSVESSYRGEELFF
TGTGCCAGCAGCGTAGAGTCTAGTTATCGGGGGGAGGAACTGTTTTTT
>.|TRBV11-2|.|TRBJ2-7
CASSLGRSSLYEQYF
TGTGCCAGCAGCTTAGGTCGGAGCTCCCTTTACGAGCAGTACTTC
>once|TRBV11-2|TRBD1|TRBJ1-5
CASSLTGSNQPQHF
TGTGCCAGCAGCTTGACAGGGAGCAATCAGCCCCAGCATTTT
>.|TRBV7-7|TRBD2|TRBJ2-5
CASSSLTSGPAETQYF
TGTGCTAGCAGCTCCTTGACTAGCGGACCCGCAGAGACCCAGTACTTC
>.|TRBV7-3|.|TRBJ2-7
CASSTQGSEQYF
TGTGCCAGCAGCACTCAGGGAAGCGAGCAGTACTTC
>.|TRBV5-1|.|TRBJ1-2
CASSFPNSYGYTF
TGCGCCAGCAGCTTCCCCAACAGCTATGGCTACACCTTC
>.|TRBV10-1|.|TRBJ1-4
CASRKTALREKLFF
TGCGCCAGCAGAAAGACAGCCCTACGGGAAAAACTGTTTTTT
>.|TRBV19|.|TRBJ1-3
CASSMGGTGNTIYF
TGTGCCAGTAGTATGGGGGGGACTGGAAACACCATATATTTT
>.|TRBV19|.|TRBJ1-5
CATIQGGNQPQHF
TGTGCCACCATACAGGGAGGCAATCAGCCCCAGCATTTT
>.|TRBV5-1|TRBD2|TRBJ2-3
CASSSRLAGVSDTQYF
TGCGCCAGCAGCTCTAGACTAGCGGGAGTTTCAGATACGCAGTATTTT
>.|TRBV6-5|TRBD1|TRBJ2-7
CASSYSVPGQNYEQYF
TGTGCCAGCAGTTACTCGGTACCGGGACAGAACTACGAGCAGTACTTC
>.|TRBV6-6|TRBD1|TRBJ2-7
CASTGQGPYEQYF
TGTGCCAGCACCGGACAGGGTCCCTACGAGCAGTACTTC
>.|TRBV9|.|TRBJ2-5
CASSPPEQTETQETQYF
TGTGCCAGCAGCCCTCCTGAGCAAACAGAGACCCAAGAGACCCAGTACTTC
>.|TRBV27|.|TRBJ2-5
CASSFSGSAETQYF
TGTGCCAGCAGTTTTTCCGGGAGCGCAGAGACCCAGTACTTC
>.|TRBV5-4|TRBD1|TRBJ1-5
CASIPGQRARQPQHF
TGTGCCAGCATCCCGGGACAGAGGGCCCGGCAGCCCCAGCATTTT
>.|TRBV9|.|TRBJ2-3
CASSVEGVVNTQYF
TGTGCCAGCAGCGTAGAAGGGGTCGTTAATACGCAGTATTTT
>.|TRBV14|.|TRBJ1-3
CASSQDLTTAGYTIYF
TGTGCCAGCAGCCAAGATCTAACGACAGCCGGATACACCATATATTTT
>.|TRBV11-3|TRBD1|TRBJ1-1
CASSFDGGGLNTEAFF
TGTGCCAGCAGCTTTGATGGAGGGGGCTTGAACACTGAAGCTTTCTTT
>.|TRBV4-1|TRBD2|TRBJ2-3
CASSPLAGVTDTQYF
TGCGCCAGCAGCCCTCTAGCGGGAGTCACAGATACGCAGTATTTT
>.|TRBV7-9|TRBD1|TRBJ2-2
CASSFPALGQPNTGELFF
TGTGCCAGCAGCTTCCCGGCCCTGGGACAGCCGAACACCGGGGAGCTGTTTTTT
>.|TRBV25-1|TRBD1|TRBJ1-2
CASSANPGQGSYGYTF
TGTGCCAGCAGTGCAAACCCGGGACAGGGGAGCTATGGCTACACCTTC
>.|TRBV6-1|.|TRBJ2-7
CASILGGSDEQYF
TGTGCCAGCATCTTAGGAGGGAGCGACGAGCAGTACTTC
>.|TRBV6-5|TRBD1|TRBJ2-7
CASSLGQGAYEQYF
TGTGCCAGCAGTCTCGGACAGGGCGCCTACGAGCAGTACTTC
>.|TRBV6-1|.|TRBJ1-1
CASSLKTRNTEAFF
TGTGCCAGCAGTCTAAAGACAAGGAACACTGAAGCTTTCTTT
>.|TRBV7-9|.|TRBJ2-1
CASSEGGDLNEQFF
TGTGCCAGCAGCGAAGGGGGGGACCTCAATGAGCAGTTCTTC
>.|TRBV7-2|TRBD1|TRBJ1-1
CASSVPGQGGTEAFF
TGTGCCAGCAGCGTTCCGGGACAGGGTGGAACTGAAGCTTTCTTT
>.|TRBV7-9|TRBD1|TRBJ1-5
CASSQGGRNQPQHF
TGTGCCAGCAGCCAGGGGGGACGCAATCAGCCCCAGCATTTT
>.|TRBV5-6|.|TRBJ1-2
CASSFGQNGYTF
TGTGCCAGCAGCTTTGGACAGAATGGCTACACCTTC
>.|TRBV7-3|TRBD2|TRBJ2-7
CASSPLAGVGYEQYF
TGTGCCAGCAGCCCTCTGGCGGGAGTGGGGTACGAGCAGTACTTC
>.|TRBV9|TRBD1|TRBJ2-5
CASTPQDRALETQYF
TGTGCCAGCACGCCCCAGGACAGGGCCCTAGAGACCCAGTACTTC
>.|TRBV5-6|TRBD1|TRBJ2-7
CASSPGQGEGEQYF
TGTGCCAGCAGCCCCGGACAGGGGGAAGGCGAGCAGTACTTC
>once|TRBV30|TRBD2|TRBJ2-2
CAWRARELLTGELFF
TGTGCCTGGAGGGCGCGGGAGTTGTTAACCGGGGAGCTGTTTTTT